Below, 20 T cell receptor beta chains from the same sample are listed, as sequenced in a study of human T cells and chemical hapten exposure. Noted time point: patch test 2, 6 weeks after DPC sensitization. The treatment: therapeutic diphenylcyclopropenone sensitization with weekly scalp DPC. From the RACE reads, TCRdb called clonotypes with MiXCR, one entry per CDR3 protein. Counted here are tens of thousands of distinct CDR3 sequences, 8.5% occurring once; the ten biggest clones make up roughly 3.8%. The sample consisted of whole blood, taken in connection with sensitization to the hapten diphenylcyclopropenone (DPC). The receptors stem from a woman aged 50 to 60 with alopecia areata. Some clones in this sample may be carry-over from other donors' samples.

This chain connects TRBV12-3 or TRBV12-4 to TRBJ2-7; 12 bases align to TRBD2. The CDR3 consists of 17 residues. J lost 4 bases, V lost 6 bases, and 13 bases had no gene match. CDR3 sequence reads: CASRRVSLAGGPYEQYF. The CDR3 region has the DNA TGTGCCAGCAGAAGGGTCTCTCTAGCGGGAGGGCCTTACGAGCAGTACTTC.

The rearrangement links TRBV5-5 to TRBJ2-5; either TRBD1 or TRBD2 may supply D (5 bases each). This CDR3 region has 14 residues. CDR1 and CDR2 (germline): SGHKS, YYEKEE (reference sequence). Trimming pared 4 bases from V and 5 bases from J, leaving 15 bases between. CDR3 coding DNA: TGTGCCAGCAGCCCCCCCGGGGCGCGGGAGACCCAGTACTTC. It specifies CASSPPGARETQYF.

This chain links TRBV6-5 with TRBJ2-5; D is ambiguous. CDR3 length: 15 residues. Trimming removed 4 bases from V and 4 bases from J, with 16 bases in between. The germline V gene has CDR1 MNHEY and CDR2 SVGAGI. The CDR3 DNA reads as TGTGCCAGCAGTTGGGGTTCAATAGGCAGAGAGACCCAGTACTTC. This encodes CASSWGSIGRETQYF.

This clonotype was observed a few times. The chain carries TRBV4-2 and TRBJ2-7; D call uncertain. The CDR3 extends over 15 amino acids. V gave up 4 bases and J gave up 5 bases, with 18 bases separating them. Germline V gene data show CDR1 as LGHNA and CDR2 as YNFKEQ. In DNA form, the CDR3 reads TGTGCCAGCAGCCTAAGCTACGGAGTACGGGACGAGCAGTACTTC. It is translated as CASSLSYGVRDEQYF.

This clonotype came up a few times. V and J are TRBV12-3 or TRBV12-4 and TRBJ1-1, with 9 bases lining up with TRBD1. V was pared by 6 bases and J by 1 base, with 9 bases of the junction left unmatched. The CDR3 sequence is 16 residues long. In nucleotides, the CDR3 is TGTGCCAGCAGCCGAGTCCGGACAGGGGCGAACACTGAAGCTTTCTTT. It codes for CASSRVRTGANTEAFF.

This clonotype was seen many times. The J gene is TRBJ1-5, the V gene TRBV18, with D uncertain. This CDR3 contains 15 residues. CDR1 is KGHSH, CDR2 LQKENI, per germline. V was clipped by 4 bases and J by 0 bases, with 10 bases between them. CDR3 protein: CASSRRRFSNQPQHF. CDR3 nucleotides: TGTGCCAGCTCACGAAGGAGATTTAGCAATCAGCCCCAGCATTTT.

CDR3 nucleotides: TGTGCCAGCAGCCGGACAGGGAGTGTCACTGAAGCTTTCTTT. This translates into CASSRTGSVTEAFF. This chain links TRBV3-1 with TRBJ1-1, with 8 nucleotides matching TRBD1. The CDR3 loop spans 14 amino acids. After removal of 4 bases from V and 4 bases from J, the junction contained 5 bases not matched to a gene. Germline V gives CDR1 LGHDT, CDR2 YNNKEL (reference sequence).

This clonotype was detected ten times or more. The CDR3 sequence is CASSLLRGMNTEAFF. CDR3 sequence (DNA): TGTGCCAGCAGCCTACTCAGGGGGATGAACACTGAAGCTTTCTTT. The genes are TRBV21-1 and TRBJ1-1; the table's D gene call, TRBD1, was not cross checked with the DNA. TRBV21-1 is flagged as a pseudogene. CDR3 size: 15 residues.

At least ten counts were recorded for this clonotype. The chain employs TRBV7-2 and TRBJ2-5; a weak D match, TRBD2 (5 bases). Trimming removed 5 bases from V and 4 bases from J, with 11 bases in between. The germline V gene encodes CDR1 SGHTA and CDR2 FQGNSA. This CDR3 has 13 residues. The chain's CDR3 is CASSRGEGETQYF. CDR3 coding DNA: TGTGCCAGCAGCCGGGGTGAGGGAGAGACCCAGTACTTC.

This chain joins TRBV2 and TRBJ1-5, with 8 bases identical to TRBD1. CDR3 length: 14 amino acids. V lost 6 bases, J lost 6 bases, and 7 bases stayed unmatched. CDR1 is SNHLY, CDR2 FYNNEI, per germline. The CDR3 sequence: CASSYDRGGQPQHF. CDR3 nucleotide sequence: TGTGCCAGCAGCTACGACAGGGGAGGTCAGCCCCAGCATTTT.

This clonotype was seen a few times. The chain combines TRBV9 with TRBJ1-1; tentatively, D is TRBD1 (6 bases). The V and J ends lost 4 bases and 2 bases respectively, with 12 bases between them. Germline values: CDR1 SGDLS, CDR2 YYNGEE. The CDR3 has 14 residues. CDR3 DNA: TGTGCCAGCAGCCTACAGGGAACCAACACTGAAGCTTTCTTT. It is translated as CASSLQGTNTEAFF.

This clonotype turned up a few times. The genes are TRBV29-1 and TRBJ2-7; 7 positions agree with TRBD2. The CDR3 loop spans 12 amino acids. The trim removed 4 bases at V and 3 bases at J, leaving 3 bases unmatched. Germline V gives CDR1 SQVTM, CDR2 ANQGSEA. The CDR3 DNA reads as TGCAGCGTTGCTAGCGGCCACTACGAGCAGTACTTC. As protein: CSVASGHYEQYF.

This clonotype was counted between two and nine times. This sequence joins TRBV3-1 and TRBJ1-1, with TRBD1 as a possible D gene (5 bases). The CDR3 is 15 residues long. Trimming left V 4 bases short and J 1 base short, with 13 bases between. The V gene's germline CDR1 is LGHDT and CDR2 YNNKEL (reference sequence). The CDR3 sequence is CASSPTGIRNTEAFF. CDR3 coding DNA: TGTGCCAGCAGCCCAACAGGTATAAGGAACACTGAAGCTTTCTTT. Complete variable domain (other parts from reference TRBV3-1 and TRBJ1-1): DTAVSQTPKYLVTQMGNDKSIKCEQNLGHDTMYWYKQDSKKFLKIMFSYNNKELIINETVPNRFSPKSPDKAHLNLHINSLELGDSAVYFCASSPTGIRNTEAFFGQGTRLTVV.

This clonotype was picked up a small number of times. The chain carries TRBV7-2 and TRBJ2-3; no reliable D call. This CDR3 has 15 amino acids. Germline CDR1 reads SGHTA; CDR2 reads FQGNSA. The germline V and J ends were trimmed by 6 bases and 0 bases, with 13 bases remaining between them. In DNA, the CDR3 is TGTGCCAGCAGTCGCGTTATCTCTAGCACAGATACGCAGTATTTT. This gives the protein CASSRVISSTDTQYF.

This clonotype was detected a few times. The rearrangement uses TRBV20-1 and TRBJ2-3, with D unresolved. Trimming pared 4 bases from V and 0 bases from J, leaving 14 bases between. The germline V gene has CDR1 DFQATT and CDR2 SNEGSKA (reference sequence). The CDR3 totals 15 residues. The CDR3 loop reads CSAIGPGLSTDTQYF. CDR3 sequence (DNA): TGCAGTGCTATAGGTCCTGGGCTAAGCACAGATACGCAGTATTTT.

The chain joins TRBV7-2 to TRBJ2-3; TRBD1 matches at 7 bases. The CDR3 loop spans 14 amino acids. Germline V gene data show CDR1 as SGHTA and CDR2 as FQGNSA. Trimming took 2 bases from V and 3 from J; bases not matched to a gene: 2. The CDR3 DNA sequence: TGTGCCAGCAGCTTATCAGGGGGTACAGATACGCAGTATTTT. It is translated as CASSLSGGTDTQYF.

This clonotype was picked up many times. This sequence joins TRBV5-5 and TRBJ2-7; D gene ambiguous. Between the trimmed V and J ends, which lost 0 bases and 2 bases, there was a span of 6 bases. CDR3 length: 13 residues. CDR1 is SGHKS, CDR2 YYEKEE, per germline (reference sequence). CDR3 in DNA: TGTGCCAGCAGCTTGGGCCGTGCCTACGAGCAGTACTTC. It yields the protein CASSLGRAYEQYF.

There are many counts of this clonotype. The chain links TRBV4-2 to TRBJ1-3; D remains unclear. V was shortened by 1 base and J by 8 bases, with 9 bases between the two germline ends. The CDR3 length is 13 residues. The germline V gene encodes CDR1 LGHNA and CDR2 YNFKEQ. This CDR3 is CASSQVVGDTIYF. CDR3 sequence (DNA): TGTGCCAGCAGCCAAGTCGTGGGAGACACCATATATTTT.

This rearrangement joins TRBV19 to TRBJ1-5; D call uncertain. The germline V gene encodes CDR1 LNHDA and CDR2 SQIVND (reference sequence). V was pared by 3 bases and J by 12 bases, with 15 bases between. CDR3 length: 13 residues. The CDR3 protein is CASSIPRSGIQHF. The CDR3 DNA reads as TGTGCCAGTAGTATTCCTCGGTCTGGGATCCAGCATTTT.

This clonotype turned up a few times. The rearrangement joins TRBV6-5 to TRBJ2-3; D possibly uses TRBD1 or TRBD2 (6 bases each). Looked up from germline, CDR1 is MNHEY and CDR2 is SVGAGI. Trimming cost V 0 bases and J 3 bases, with 10 bases left between them. The CDR3 has 15 amino acids. The CDR3 loop is CASSYSRGATDTQYF. In DNA form, the CDR3 reads TGTGCCAGCAGTTACTCGAGGGGGGCTACAGATACGCAGTATTTT.